The 5 T cell receptor beta chains below come from one sample, sequenced in a study of T-cell reconstitution after alpha-beta-depleted transplantation in children. Library preparation (for TCRbeta) was performed with unique molecular identifiers. TCRdb called the PCR reads again in MiXCR, with one record for every CDR3 protein. Among some 600,000 distinct CDR3 sequences listed, over 10% were seen once. The sample here was PBMCs, mostly from graft donor cells, taken 360 days after TCRalphabeta/CD19-depleted stem cell transplant. Source of these receptors: a male patient younger than 18 who had a stem cell transplant for acute myeloid leukemia, so the T cells may come from the graft donor.

This clonotype was observed a handful of times. The CDR3 DNA follows: TGTGCCAGCAGTTACTCCGGTGTGGGGGTAGCTTTCTTT. This translates into CASSYSGVGVAFF. The chain links TRBV6-5 to TRBJ1-1; a possible D gene is TRBD1 (5 bases). The CDR3 loop spans 13 amino acids. Trimming cost V 0 bases and J 10 bases, with 12 bases left between them. Germline V gene sequence: CDR1 MNHEY, CDR2 SVGAGI.

The chain links TRBV30 to TRBJ2-1; TRBD2 matches at 12 bases. CDR1 and CDR2 (germline): GTSNPN, SVGIG (reference sequence). The CDR3 extends over 18 amino acids. V shed 2 bases, J shed 0 bases, and the junction held 8 bases outside the gene matches. The CDR3 reads CAWSPRLAGVPSYNEQFF. The CDR3 DNA sequence: TGTGCCTGGAGTCCCCGACTAGCGGGAGTTCCCTCCTACAATGAGCAGTTCTTC.

A remark on this clonotype: The junction and the germline gene differ at one end; a read error may be behind it. The chain couples TRBV20-1 to TRBJ2-5, with TRBD2 identical over 11 bases. Germline assignment: CDR1 DFQATT and CDR2 SNEGSKA (reference sequence). The CDR3 is 17 amino acids. This CDR3 is CSARELAGARAKETQYF. The CDR3 region has the DNA TGCAGTGCTAGAGAACTAGCGGGAGCTCGGGCTAAAGAGACCCAATACTTC.

This clonotype was seen many times. This sequence joins TRBV28 and TRBJ2-7; the D is unclear. V lost 3 bases to trimming and J lost 2 bases, with 11 bases between them. This CDR3 is 14 amino acids long. Per germline, CDR1 MDHEN and CDR2 SYDVKM. In nucleotides, the CDR3 is TGTGCCAGCAGTTTGTTGGCAGTCCCCTACGAGCAGTACTTC. Translated: CASSLLAVPYEQYF.

This clonotype showed up just a few times. V usage is TRBV5-4 and J usage is TRBJ2-3; a weak D match, TRBD2 (6 bases). With 2 bases removed from V and 5 bases from J, the gap between germline ends came to 9 bases. The CDR3 has 13 amino acids. Germline assignment: CDR1 SGHNT and CDR2 YYREEE (reference sequence). CDR3 region: CASSFPGVDTQYF. CDR3 nucleotides: TGTGCCAGCAGCTTTCCGGGGGTAGATACGCAGTATTTT. Combining the CDR3 with reference TRBV5-4 and TRBJ2-3 gives the whole variable domain ETGVTQSPTHLIKTRGQQVTLRCSSQSGHNTVSWYQQALGQGPQFIFQYYREEENGRGNFPPRFSGLQFPNYSSELNVNALELDDSALYLCASSFPGVDTQYFGPGTRLTVL.